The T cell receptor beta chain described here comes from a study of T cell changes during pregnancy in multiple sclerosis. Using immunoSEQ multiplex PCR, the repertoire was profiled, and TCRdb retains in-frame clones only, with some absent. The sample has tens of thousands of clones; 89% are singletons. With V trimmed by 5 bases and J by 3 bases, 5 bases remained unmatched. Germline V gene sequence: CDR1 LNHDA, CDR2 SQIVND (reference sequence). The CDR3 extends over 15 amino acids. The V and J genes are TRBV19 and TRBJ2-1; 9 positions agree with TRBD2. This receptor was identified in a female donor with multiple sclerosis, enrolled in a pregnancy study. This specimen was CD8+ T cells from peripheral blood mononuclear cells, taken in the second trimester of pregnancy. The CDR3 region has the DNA TGTGCCAGTAGTGTTACGACTAGCGGCTACAATGAGCAGTTCTTC. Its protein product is CASSVTTSGYNEQFF.